The 18 T cell receptor beta chains below were found in one sample sequenced in a study of CD8 T cells in ankylosing spondylitis. In TCRdb, the 5' RACE reads were re-called with MiXCR into one record per CDR3 protein. The sample includes roughly 670,000 distinct CDR3 sequences, roughly 19% of them seen just once. Study observations and caveats: The study identified a TCR beta motif of under 10 highly homologous variants that appeared characteristic of ankylosing spondylitis blood.

These TCRs are of unknown antigen specificity. The sequencing sample was made of blood, either unsorted or a sorted T cell fraction (not recorded which). The receptors were sampled from a male donor with ankylosing spondylitis.

This rearrangement joins TRBV30 to TRBJ2-1; D gene ambiguous. V was pared by 2 bases and J by 8 bases, with 7 bases between. Germline V gene data show CDR1 as GTSNPN and CDR2 as SVGIG (reference sequence). CDR3 length equals 11 residues. The CDR3 DNA follows: TGTGCCTGGAGTCCCGCGCATGAGCAGTTCTTC. Translation: CAWSPAHEQFF.

In this sample, this clonotype turned up many times. The gene calls are TRBV29-1 and TRBJ2-1; a possible D gene is TRBD2 (6 bases). V was pared by 4 bases and J by 9 bases, with 7 bases between. CDR1 and CDR2 (germline): SQVTM, ANQGSEA. This CDR3 comprises 10 residues. CDR3 bases: TGCAGCGTTGGGGGACTTGAGCAGTTCTTC. Translated: CSVGGLEQFF.

In its sample, this clonotype was seen many times. V usage is TRBV29-1 and J usage is TRBJ2-1; D remains unclear. V dropped 7 bases and J dropped 10 bases, with 14 bases sitting between them. The CDR3 totals 11 residues. Per germline, CDR1 SQVTM and CDR2 ANQGSEA. Written as DNA, the CDR3 is TGCAGCGCCACCTCTTCGGACGAGCAGTTCTTC. This encodes CSATSSDEQFF.

The chain employs TRBV3-1 and TRBJ2-3; 7 bases align to TRBD2. V shed 2 bases and J 6 bases; nucleotides not matched to a gene: 5. This CDR3 contains 14 residues. Germline V gene data show CDR1 as LGHDT and CDR2 as YNNKEL (reference sequence). The CDR3 DNA reads TGTGCCAGCAGCCAATCCGGGGGAGGGGATACGCAGTATTTT. This translates into CASSQSGGGDTQYF.

The chain couples TRBV20-1 to TRBJ1-2; D is perhaps TRBD1 (6 bases). CDR1 is DFQATT and CDR2 is SNEGSKA in the germline V gene (reference sequence). Trimming shortened V by 6 bases and J by 5 bases, and 25 bases separated the two germline ends. This CDR3 contains 16 residues. CDR3 residues: CSAQIPGHYPEYGYTF. The DNA for the CDR3 is TGCAGTGCCCAAATTCCGGGACACTACCCGGAATATGGCTACACCTTC.

The rearrangement links TRBV5-1 to TRBJ2-7; D might be TRBD2 (6 bases). The germline CDR1 and CDR2 sequences are SGHRS and YFSETQ. The CDR3 has 15 amino acids. V lost 2 bases, J lost 6 bases, and 18 bases lay in between. The CDR3 region has the DNA TGCGCCAGCAGCTTCTCGGGACTCCGGGCTGGCGAGCAGTACTTC. Amino acid sequence: CASSFSGLRAGEQYF.

This clonotype was seen only a few times. The chain employs TRBV5-1 and TRBJ2-2; weak D call: TRBD1 (5 bases). CDR1 and CDR2 (germline): SGHRS, YFSETQ. The V end was cut by 0 bases, the J end by 4 bases, with 7 bases between. The CDR3 spans 14 residues. The chain's CDR3 is CASSLGQLTGELFF. CDR3 DNA: TGCGCCAGCAGCTTGGGACAGCTCACCGGGGAGCTGTTTTTT.

This clonotype came up a few times. The J gene is TRBJ2-3, the V gene TRBV24-1; D remains ambiguous. The CDR3 is made up of 13 amino acids. Germline V gene lookup returns CDR1 KGHDR and CDR2 SFDVKD. V shed 4 bases and J shed 6 bases, with 10 bases lying between them. In DNA form, the CDR3 reads TGTGCCACCAGTGACCCTCCTTTGGATACGCAGTATTTT. This encodes CATSDPPLDTQYF.

The chain carries TRBV5-1 and TRBJ2-7; perhaps TRBD1 as D (6 bases). The CDR3 is 14 residues long. Germline-derived CDR1 and CDR2 are SGHRS and YFSETQ. Between the trimmed V and J ends, which lost 0 bases and 0 bases, there was a span of 7 bases. CDR3 DNA: TGCGCCAGCAGCTTGGAGGGGGACTCCTACGAGCAGTACTTC. Protein: CASSLEGDSYEQYF.

This sequence joins TRBV27 and TRBJ2-4; D gene uncertain. The CDR3 has 14 amino acids. Germline-derived CDR1 and CDR2 are MNHEY and SMNVEV (reference sequence). V was trimmed by 6 bases and J by 4 bases, leaving 13 bases between them. CDR3 coding DNA: TGTGCCAGCAGCCCACTACTGACAAAAAACATTCAGTACTTC. It is translated as CASSPLLTKNIQYF.

The chain joins TRBV20-1 to TRBJ1-2; 10 bases fit TRBD1. The CDR3 is 14 residues long. Trimming cost V 6 bases and J 4 bases; bases outside gene matches: 8. Per germline, CDR1 DFQATT and CDR2 SNEGSKA (reference sequence). The CDR3 sequence: CSARDGTGAYGYTF. The CDR3 region has the DNA TGCAGTGCCCGCGATGGGACAGGGGCCTATGGCTACACCTTC.

This clonotype was detected a few times. V and J are TRBV4-2 and TRBJ2-7; TRBD2 agrees at 7 bases. V shed 1 base, J shed 1 base, and the junction held 7 bases outside the gene matches. The CDR3 extends over 16 amino acids. Germline CDR1 reads LGHNA; CDR2 reads YNFKEQ. CDR3: CASSQVGSGSSYEQYF. The CDR3 region has the DNA TGTGCCAGCAGCCAAGTGGGTAGCGGGTCTTCCTACGAGCAGTACTTC.

This clonotype has a handful of counts. The rearrangement joins TRBV20-1 to TRBJ1-6; 9 nucleotides line up with TRBD1. This CDR3 region has 15 residues. In germline, CDR1 is DFQATT, CDR2 SNEGSKA (reference sequence). Trimming removed 6 bases from V and 0 bases from J; junction bases left unmatched: 3. As DNA, the CDR3 is TGCAGTGCCGGGACAGGGCTCTCCTATAATTCACCCCTCCACTTT. This codes for CSAGTGLSYNSPLHF.

This clonotype was seen a few times. J is TRBJ1-2 and V is TRBV10-2; 8 positions match TRBD1. V lost 3 bases to trimming and J lost 1 base; unmatched junction nucleotides: 4. Germline V lookup: CDR1 WSHSY, CDR2 SAAADI. The CDR3 has 15 amino acids. The CDR3 DNA follows: TGCGCCAGCAGTGAAACAGGGGGAGTTAACTATGGCTACACCTTC. As protein: CASSETGGVNYGYTF.

This clonotype was seen many times. This rearrangement joins TRBV12-3 or TRBV12-4 to TRBJ2-7; 9 positions agree with TRBD1. The length of the CDR3 is 15 residues. With V trimmed by 6 bases and J by 3 bases, 9 bases remained unmatched. The CDR3 sequence: CASSPGTGIYYEQYF. The CDR3 DNA follows: TGTGCCAGCAGCCCCGGGACAGGGATTTACTACGAGCAGTACTTC.

The J gene is TRBJ2-3, the V gene TRBV11-3; 7 nucleotides line up with TRBD2. The germline V gene has CDR1 SGHNT and CDR2 YENEEA. Trimming removed 0 bases from V and 4 bases from J; junction bases left unmatched: 7. This CDR3 is built from 16 residues. The CDR3 loop reads CASSLDTGGGADTQYF. CDR3 bases: TGTGCCAGCAGCTTAGACACGGGGGGAGGGGCAGATACGCAGTATTTT.

This clonotype was observed a few times. The J gene is TRBJ2-4, the V gene TRBV12-3 or TRBV12-4, with D possibly being TRBD1 or TRBD2 (5 bases each). The CDR3 spans 13 residues. V was shortened by 3 bases and J by 6 bases, with 9 bases between the two germline ends. CDR3 DNA sequence: TGTGCCAGCAGTTTTCAGGGAGTAAACATTCAGTACTTC. This codes for CASSFQGVNIQYF.

The genes are TRBV6-1 and TRBJ2-1; TRBD2 aligns across 16 bases. V lost 4 bases and J lost 3; bases outside the gene matches: 12. The length of the CDR3 is 20 residues. Germline lookup yields CDR1 MNHNS and CDR2 SASEGT. The CDR3 spells CASSAPQGTSGRAIYNEQFF. CDR3 nucleotide sequence: TGTGCCAGCAGTGCCCCTCAGGGGACTAGCGGGAGGGCCATCTACAATGAGCAGTTCTTC.